This T cell receptor beta chain was obtained from a study of blood T cell repertoires in COVID-19. Across the study: Researchers got acute and convalescent COVID-19 samples from the United States, Italy and Spain. PBMCs, B-cell-depleted T cells, or T cells provided the cDNA or gDNA that made up the material.

In the original processing: The authors estimated nucleated cell counts from reference gene primer amplification. Profiled with immunoSEQ multiplex PCR; TCRdb holds only in-frame clones, not every one. The V and J calls and clone size come from that table; D and trimming were worked out from the DNA. The sample comprises some 180,000 clones, around 90% of which are singletons, and approximately 0.5% rests with the top ten. This clone was detected once. The CDR3 is made up of 16 amino acids. The V and J ends lost 2 bases and 0 bases respectively, with 11 bases between them. Germline V gives CDR1 MGHDK, CDR2 SYGVNS.

This chain connects TRBV25-1 to TRBJ2-1, with a possible D match to TRBD1 (6 bases). Sequenced: peripheral blood. This TCR derives from a man aged 45-65 years with acute or convalescent COVID-19. CDR3 in amino acids: CASSESRGSSYNEQFF. The DNA of the CDR3 is TGTGCCAGCAGTGAAAGCAGGGGTAGCTCCTACAATGAGCAGTTCTTC.